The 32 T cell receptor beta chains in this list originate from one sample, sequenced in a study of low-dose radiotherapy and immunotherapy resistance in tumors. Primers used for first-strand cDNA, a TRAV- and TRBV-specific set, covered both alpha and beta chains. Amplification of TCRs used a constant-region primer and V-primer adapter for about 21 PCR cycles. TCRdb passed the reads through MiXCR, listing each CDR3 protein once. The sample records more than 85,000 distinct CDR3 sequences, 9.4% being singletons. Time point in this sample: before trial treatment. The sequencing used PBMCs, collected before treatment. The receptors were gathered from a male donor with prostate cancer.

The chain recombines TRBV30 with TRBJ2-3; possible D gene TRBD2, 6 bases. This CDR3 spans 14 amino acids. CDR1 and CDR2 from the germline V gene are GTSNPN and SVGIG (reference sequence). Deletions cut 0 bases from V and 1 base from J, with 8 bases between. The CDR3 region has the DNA TGTGCCTGGAGTGTATCGGGGGGCACAGATACGCAGTATTTT. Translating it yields CAWSVSGGTDTQYF.

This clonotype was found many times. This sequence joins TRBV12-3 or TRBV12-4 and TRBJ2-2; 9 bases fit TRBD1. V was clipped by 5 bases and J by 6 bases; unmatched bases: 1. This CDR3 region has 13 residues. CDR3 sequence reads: CASSRDRAGELFF. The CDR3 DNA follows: TGTGCCAGCAGTCGGGACAGGGCCGGGGAGCTGTTTTTT.

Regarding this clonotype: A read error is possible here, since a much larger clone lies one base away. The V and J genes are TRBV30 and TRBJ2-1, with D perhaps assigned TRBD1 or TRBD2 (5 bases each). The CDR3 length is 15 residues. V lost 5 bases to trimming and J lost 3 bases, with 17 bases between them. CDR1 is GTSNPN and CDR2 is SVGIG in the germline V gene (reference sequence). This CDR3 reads CAWVLGAGGYNEQFF. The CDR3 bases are TGTGCCTGGGTGTTGGGAGCTGGGGGCTACAATGAGCAGTTCTTC.

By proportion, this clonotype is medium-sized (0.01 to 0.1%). CDR3 in amino acids: CASQNDDRNSNEQFF. In DNA form, the CDR3 reads TGTGCCAGCCAGAACGACGACAGGAATAGCAATGAGCAGTTCTTC. The rearrangement uses TRBV28 and TRBJ2-1; tentative D call: TRBD1 (6 bases). The CDR3 spans 15 residues. Per the germline V gene, CDR1 is MDHEN and CDR2 is SYDVKM. V was trimmed by 8 bases and J by 6 bases, leaving 20 bases between them.

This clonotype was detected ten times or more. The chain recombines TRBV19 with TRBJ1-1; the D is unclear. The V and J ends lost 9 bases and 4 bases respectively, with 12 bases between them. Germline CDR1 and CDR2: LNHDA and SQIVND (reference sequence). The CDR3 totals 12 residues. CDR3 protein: CASRSRTTEAFF. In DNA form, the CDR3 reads TGTGCCAGCAGAAGTAGGACCACTGAAGCTTTCTTT. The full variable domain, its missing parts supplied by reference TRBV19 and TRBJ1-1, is DGGITQSPKYLFRKEGQNVTLSCEQNLNHDAMYWYRQDPGQGLRLIYYSQIVNDFQKGDIAEGYSVSREKKESFPLTVTSAQKNPTAFYLCASRSRTTEAFFGQGTRLTVV.

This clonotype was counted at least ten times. The CDR3 region is CASSLGGTDSGANVLTF. The CDR3 DNA reads TGCGCCAGCAGCTTGGGCGGGACCGACTCTGGGGCCAACGTCCTGACTTTC. The chain is built from TRBV5-1 and TRBJ2-6; perhaps TRBD2 as D (6 bases). Germline CDR1 is SGHRS and CDR2 is YFSETQ. Trimming stripped 0 bases from V and 0 bases from J, with 10 bases between. This CDR3 is built from 17 residues.

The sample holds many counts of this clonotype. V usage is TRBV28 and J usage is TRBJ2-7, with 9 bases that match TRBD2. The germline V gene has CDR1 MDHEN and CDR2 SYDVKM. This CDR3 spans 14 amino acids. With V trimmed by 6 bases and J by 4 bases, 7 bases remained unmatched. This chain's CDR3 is CASSPSSGTYEQYF. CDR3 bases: TGTGCCAGCAGCCCTTCTAGCGGGACATACGAGCAGTACTTC.

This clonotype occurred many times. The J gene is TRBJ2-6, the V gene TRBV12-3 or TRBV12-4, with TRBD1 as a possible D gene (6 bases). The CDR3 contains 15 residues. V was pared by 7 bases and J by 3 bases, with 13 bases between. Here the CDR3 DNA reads TGTGCCAGCACTTTTAGGGGGAGTGGGGCCAACGTCCTGACTTTC. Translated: CASTFRGSGANVLTF.

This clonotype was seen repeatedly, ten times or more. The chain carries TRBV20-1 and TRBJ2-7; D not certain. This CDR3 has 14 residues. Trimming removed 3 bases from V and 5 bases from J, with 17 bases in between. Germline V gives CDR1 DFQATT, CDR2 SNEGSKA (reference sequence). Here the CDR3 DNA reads TGCAGTGCTAGCCTTCTAAACTTAAGGGACGAGCAGTACTTC. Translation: CSASLLNLRDEQYF.

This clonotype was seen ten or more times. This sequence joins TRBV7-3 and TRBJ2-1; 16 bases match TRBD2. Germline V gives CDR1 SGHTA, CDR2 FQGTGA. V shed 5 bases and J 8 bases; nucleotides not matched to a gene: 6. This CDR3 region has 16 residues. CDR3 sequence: CASSTRGLAGGDEQFF. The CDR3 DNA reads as TGTGCCAGCAGCACCCGGGGACTAGCGGGAGGGGATGAGCAGTTCTTC.

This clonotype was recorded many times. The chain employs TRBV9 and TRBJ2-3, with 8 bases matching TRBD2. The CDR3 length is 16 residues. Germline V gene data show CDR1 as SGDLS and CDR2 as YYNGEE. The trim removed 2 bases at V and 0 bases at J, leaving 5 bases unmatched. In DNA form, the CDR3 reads TGTGCCAGCAGCGTGGGACTAGACTCTAGCACAGATACGCAGTATTTT. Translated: CASSVGLDSSTDTQYF.

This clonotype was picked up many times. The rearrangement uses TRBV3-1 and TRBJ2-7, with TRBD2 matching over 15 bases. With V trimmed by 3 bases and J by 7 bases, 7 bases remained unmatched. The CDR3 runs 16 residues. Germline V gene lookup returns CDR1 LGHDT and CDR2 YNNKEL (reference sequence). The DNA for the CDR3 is TGTGCCAGCAGCCAGGGACTAGCGGGAGGAGTCGGGGAGCAGTACTTC. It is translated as CASSQGLAGGVGEQYF.

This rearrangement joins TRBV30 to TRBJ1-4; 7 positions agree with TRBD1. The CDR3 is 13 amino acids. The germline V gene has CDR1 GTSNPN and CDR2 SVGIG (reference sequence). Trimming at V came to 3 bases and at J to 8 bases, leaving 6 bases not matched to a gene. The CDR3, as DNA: TGTGCCTGGAGCCGACAGGGACGGGAAAAACTGTTTTTT. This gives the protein CAWSRQGREKLFF.

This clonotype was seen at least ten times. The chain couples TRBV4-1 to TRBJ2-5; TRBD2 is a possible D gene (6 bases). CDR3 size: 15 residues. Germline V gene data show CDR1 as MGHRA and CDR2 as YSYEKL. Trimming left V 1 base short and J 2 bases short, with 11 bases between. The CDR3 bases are TGCGCCAGCAGCCAAGGCGGGAACATTCAAGAGACCCAGTACTTC. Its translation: CASSQGGNIQETQYF.

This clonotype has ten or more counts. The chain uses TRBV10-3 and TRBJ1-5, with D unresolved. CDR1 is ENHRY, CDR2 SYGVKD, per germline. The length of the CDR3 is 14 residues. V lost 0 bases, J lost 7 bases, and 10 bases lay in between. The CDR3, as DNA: TGTGCCATCAGTGAGTCGACTCAAGCCCAGCCCCAGCATTTT. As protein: CAISESTQAQPQHF.

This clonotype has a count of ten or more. CDR3 in amino acids: CASSPSRGQSVGELFF. As DNA, the CDR3 is TGTGCCAGCAGCCCAAGCCGGGGACAGTCCGTCGGGGAGCTGTTTTTT. This chain links TRBV6-2 or TRBV6-3 with TRBJ2-2; 7 positions agree with TRBD1. The CDR3 sequence is 16 residues long. Germline trimming cut 6 bases from V and 7 bases from J; bases unmatched to any gene: 14. The V gene's germline CDR1 is MNHEY and CDR2 SVGEGT.

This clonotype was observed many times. This CDR3 is CASSSYTADFRDTQYF. CDR3 coding DNA: TGTGCCAGCAGTTCCTACACCGCGGACTTTAGAGATACGCAGTATTTT. The rearrangement links TRBV28 to TRBJ2-3; D may be TRBD2 (5 bases). This CDR3 is built from 16 residues. CDR1 is MDHEN, CDR2 SYDVKM, per germline. V lost 4 bases to trimming and J lost 5 bases, with 19 bases between them.

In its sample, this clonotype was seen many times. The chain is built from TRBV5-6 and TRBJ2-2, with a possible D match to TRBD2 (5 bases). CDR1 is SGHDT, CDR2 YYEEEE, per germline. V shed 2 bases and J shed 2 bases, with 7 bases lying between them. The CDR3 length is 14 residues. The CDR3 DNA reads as TGTGCCAGCAGCTTCACGGGAAACACCGGGGAGCTGTTTTTT. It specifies CASSFTGNTGELFF.

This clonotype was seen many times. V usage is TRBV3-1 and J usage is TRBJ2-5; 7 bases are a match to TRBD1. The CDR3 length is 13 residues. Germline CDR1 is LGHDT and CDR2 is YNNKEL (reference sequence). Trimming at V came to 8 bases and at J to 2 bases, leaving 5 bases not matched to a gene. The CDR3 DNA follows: TGTGCCAGCGAGGGACAGATACAAGAGACCCAGTACTTC. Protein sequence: CASEGQIQETQYF.

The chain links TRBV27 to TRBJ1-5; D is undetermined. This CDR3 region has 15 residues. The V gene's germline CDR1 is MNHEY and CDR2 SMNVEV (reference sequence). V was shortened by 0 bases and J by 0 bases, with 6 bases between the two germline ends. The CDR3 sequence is CASSLSSSSNQPQHF. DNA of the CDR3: TGTGCCAGCAGTTTATCCAGCAGTAGCAATCAGCCCCAGCATTTT.

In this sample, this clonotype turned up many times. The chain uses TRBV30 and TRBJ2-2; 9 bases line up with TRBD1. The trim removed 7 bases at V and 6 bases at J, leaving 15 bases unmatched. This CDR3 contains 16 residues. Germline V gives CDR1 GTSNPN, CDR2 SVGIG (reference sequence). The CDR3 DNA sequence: TGTGCCTCCACCGGGACAGGGTTTGGGGCCGCCGGGGAGCTGTTTTTT. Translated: CASTGTGFGAAGELFF.

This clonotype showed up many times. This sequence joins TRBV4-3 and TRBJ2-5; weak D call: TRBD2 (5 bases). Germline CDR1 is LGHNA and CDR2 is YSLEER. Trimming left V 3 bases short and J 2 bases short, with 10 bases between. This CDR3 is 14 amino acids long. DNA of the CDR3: TGCGCCAGCAGCCATCGACTACAACAAGAGACCCAGTACTTC. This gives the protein CASSHRLQQETQYF.

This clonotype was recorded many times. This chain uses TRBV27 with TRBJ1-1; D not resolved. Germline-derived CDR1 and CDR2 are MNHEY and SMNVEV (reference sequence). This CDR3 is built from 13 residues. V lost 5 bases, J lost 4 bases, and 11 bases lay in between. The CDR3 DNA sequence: TGTGCCAGCAGTGCCCGGGCCCGCACTGAAGCTTTCTTT. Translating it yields CASSARARTEAFF.

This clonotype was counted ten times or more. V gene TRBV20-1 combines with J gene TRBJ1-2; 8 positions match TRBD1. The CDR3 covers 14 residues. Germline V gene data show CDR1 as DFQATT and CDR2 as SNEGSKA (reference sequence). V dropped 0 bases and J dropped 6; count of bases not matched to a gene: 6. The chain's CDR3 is CSARDQSQGDGYTF. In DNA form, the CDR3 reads TGCAGTGCTAGAGATCAGTCACAGGGGGATGGCTACACCTTC.

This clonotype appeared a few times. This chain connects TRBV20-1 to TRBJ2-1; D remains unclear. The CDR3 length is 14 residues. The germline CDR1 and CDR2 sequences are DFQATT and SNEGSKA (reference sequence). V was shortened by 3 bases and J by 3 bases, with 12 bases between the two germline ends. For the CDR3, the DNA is TGCAGTGCTAGCTCCGGGCCCCACTACAATGAGCAGTTCTTC. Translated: CSASSGPHYNEQFF.

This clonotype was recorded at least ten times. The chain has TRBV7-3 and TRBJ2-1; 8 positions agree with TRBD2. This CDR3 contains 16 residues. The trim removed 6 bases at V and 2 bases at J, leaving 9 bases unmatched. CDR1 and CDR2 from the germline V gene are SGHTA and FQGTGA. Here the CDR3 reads CASSPRLASAYNEQFF. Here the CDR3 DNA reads TGTGCCAGCAGTCCCAGACTAGCGTCTGCCTACAATGAGCAGTTCTTC.

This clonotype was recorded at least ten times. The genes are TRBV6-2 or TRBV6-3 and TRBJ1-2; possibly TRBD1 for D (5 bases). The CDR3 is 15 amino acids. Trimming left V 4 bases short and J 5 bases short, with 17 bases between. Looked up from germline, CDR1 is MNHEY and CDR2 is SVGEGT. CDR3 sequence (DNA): TGTGCCAGCAGTTCACCCCATGGGACGGGGTATGGCTACACCTTC. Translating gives CASSSPHGTGYGYTF.

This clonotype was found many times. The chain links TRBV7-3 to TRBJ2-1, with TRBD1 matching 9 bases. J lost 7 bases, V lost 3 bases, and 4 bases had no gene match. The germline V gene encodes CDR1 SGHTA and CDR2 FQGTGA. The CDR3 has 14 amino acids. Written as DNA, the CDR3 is TGTGCCAGCAGCTTTCCGGGACAGGGAAATGAGCAGTTCTTC. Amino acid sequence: CASSFPGQGNEQFF.

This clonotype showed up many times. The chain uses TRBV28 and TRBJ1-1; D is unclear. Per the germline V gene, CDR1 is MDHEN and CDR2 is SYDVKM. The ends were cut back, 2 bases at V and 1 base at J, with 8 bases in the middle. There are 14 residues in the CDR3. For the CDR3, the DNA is TGTGCCAGCAGTTTAGGCCGGTCGAACACTGAAGCTTTCTTT. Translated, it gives CASSLGRSNTEAFF.

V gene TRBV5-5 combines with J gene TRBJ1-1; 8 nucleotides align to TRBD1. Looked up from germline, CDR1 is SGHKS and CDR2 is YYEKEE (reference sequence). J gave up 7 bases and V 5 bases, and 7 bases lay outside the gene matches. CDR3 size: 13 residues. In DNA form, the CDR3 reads TGTGCCAGCAGGAAACAGGGGGGAGGTGAAGCTTTCTTT. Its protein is CASRKQGGGEAFF.

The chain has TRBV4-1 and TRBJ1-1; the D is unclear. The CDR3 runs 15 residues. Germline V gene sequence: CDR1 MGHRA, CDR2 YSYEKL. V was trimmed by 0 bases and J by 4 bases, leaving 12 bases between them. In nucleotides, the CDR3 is TGCGCCAGCAGCCAAGAAGGAGGCAGACCCACTGAAGCTTTCTTT. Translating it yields CASSQEGGRPTEAFF.

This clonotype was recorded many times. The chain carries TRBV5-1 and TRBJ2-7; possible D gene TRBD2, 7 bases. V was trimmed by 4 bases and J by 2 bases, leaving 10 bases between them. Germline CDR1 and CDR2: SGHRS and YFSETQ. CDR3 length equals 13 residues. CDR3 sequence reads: CASSRGGAYEQYF. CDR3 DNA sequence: TGCGCCAGCAGCAGGGGGGGGGCCTACGAGCAGTACTTC.